These T cell receptor beta chains were read from a single sample in a study of T cell responses to AZD1222 COVID-19 vaccine. Libraries were prepared by immunoSEQ multiplex PCR; TCRdb keeps only in-frame clonotypes and omits some of them. Of roughly 35,000 clones in the sample, about 86% were seen once. The sample in question was peripheral blood, obtained on day 0 of AZD1222 vaccination. These receptors came from an adult in good health. Each CDR3 is given with its conserved first and last residue. The D gene is left open where the match is weak. Size tells how often a clone was seen (once, few, many) or the class of an expanded clone, and some rows leave it out.

abundance,j_gene,v_gene,d_gene,CDR3nt,CDR3aa
-,TRBJ2-3,TRBV15,TRBD1,TGTGCCACCAGCGAGCGTAGGGGGCCCACAGATACGCAGTATTTT,CATSERRGPTDTQYF
-,TRBJ2-2,TRBV4-1,-,TGCGCCAGCAGCCGCCCAAGGGACCATCTTATGAACACCGGGGAGCTGTTTTTT,CASSRPRDHLMNTGELFF
-,TRBJ1-1,TRBV19,-,TGTGCCAGTAGAACCGGGACCTCGAACACTGAAGCTTTCTTT,CASRTGTSNTEAFF
-,TRBJ1-6,TRBV13,TRBD1,TGTGCCAGCAGCTCCGGACAGGGCGTAAACTATAATTCACCCCTCCACTTT,CASSSGQGVNYNSPLHF
-,TRBJ2-2,TRBV10-2,-,TGCGCCAGCAGTTACACCGGGGAGCTGTTTTTT,CASSYTGELFF
-,TRBJ2-1,TRBV10-1,-,TGCGCCAGCAGTGAAAGGGGAAATGAGCAGTTCTTC,CASSERGNEQFF
-,TRBJ1-2,TRBV7-2,TRBD1,TGTGCCAGCAGCTTAGCGACAGGGGATGGCTACACCTTC,CASSLATGDGYTF
-,TRBJ2-7,TRBV5-1,-,TGCGCCAGCAGCAGGGACGAATACGAGCAGTACTTC,CASSRDEYEQYF
-,TRBJ2-7,TRBV2,TRBD1,TGTGCCAGCAGTGATGGCAGGGGGAGCTCCTACGAGCAGTACTTC,CASSDGRGSSYEQYF
-,TRBJ1-1,TRBV27,-,TGTGCCAGCAGTTTACCCGGGACTGAAGCTTTCTTT,CASSLPGTEAFF
-,TRBJ2-5,TRBV12-5,TRBD1,TGTGCTAGTGGTCACAACACGGGACAGCTTCTAGAGACCCAGTACTTC,CASGHNTGQLLETQYF
once,TRBJ1-5,TRBV10-3,-,TGTGCCATCAGTGAAGGTTCGGGCCCTATCCAGCCCCAGCATTTT,CAISEGSGPIQPQHF
-,TRBJ1-2,TRBV7-2,-,TGTGCCAGCAGCCCCACGGCAGGGCCGTATGGCTACACCTTC,CASSPTAGPYGYTF
-,TRBJ2-7,TRBV7-2,TRBD1,TGTGCCAGCAGCGTCGCCGGGACAGGGGGCGCGGGTAGGTACGAGCAGTACTTC,CASSVAGTGGAGRYEQYF
-,TRBJ2-7,TRBV7-2,TRBD2,TGTGCCAGCAGCTCTAGCGGGTTGAGCTCCTACGAGCAGTACTTC,CASSSSGLSSYEQYF
-,TRBJ1-6,TRBV27,-,TGTGCCAGCAGTTTACTTGGGAATTCACCCCTCCACTTT,CASSLLGNSPLHF
-,TRBJ1-1,TRBV7-3,-,TGTGCCAGCAGCTCGACAAATTATAACACTGAAGCTTTCTTT,CASSSTNYNTEAFF
few,TRBJ2-1,TRBV2,-,TGTGCCAGCAGTGTTTTGCCCGAGCAGTTCTTC,CASSVLPEQFF
-,TRBJ2-5,TRBV5-1,-,TGCGCCAGCAGGGCGGGCGGAGAGACCCAGTACTTC,CASRAGGETQYF
-,TRBJ2-3,TRBV5-1,-,TGCGCCAGCAGCTTCAGGGACACAGATACGCAGTATTTT,CASSFRDTDTQYF
few,TRBJ1-3,TRBV7-9,-,TGTGCCAGCAGCTTATCCACCTCTGGAAACACCATATATTTT,CASSLSTSGNTIYF
-,TRBJ2-1,TRBV5-4,-,TGTGCCAGCAGCTTGGTACGGGGCAATGAGCAGTTCTTC,CASSLVRGNEQFF
-,TRBJ2-3,TRBV29-1,-,TGCAGCGTTGAGGAGATTTTGACAGATACGCAGTATTTT,CSVEEILTDTQYF
-,TRBJ1-5,TRBV2,TRBD1,TGTGCCAGCAGTAGACAGGGTTTTAGCAATCAGCCCCAGCATTTT,CASSRQGFSNQPQHF
-,TRBJ2-7,TRBV20-1,-,TGCAGTGCTACATTCGAGCAGTACTTC,CSATFEQYF
-,TRBJ2-5,TRBV5-1,TRBD1,TGCGCCAGCAGCTTGGGGGGACAGGGGGCCCGAGAGACCCAGTACTTC,CASSLGGQGARETQYF
-,TRBJ2-1,TRBV11-2,-,TGTGCCAGCAACGGAGAGGGGGTTGAGCAGTTCTTC,CASNGEGVEQFF
-,TRBJ1-1,TRBV7-9,-,TGTGCCAGCAGCGCAGATTTGGCTTTCTTT,CASSADLAFF
once,TRBJ2-7,TRBV19,TRBD2,TGTGCCAGTAGTATCACGGGGGGAGCCTCCTACGAGCAGTACTTC,CASSITGGASYEQYF
-,TRBJ1-5,TRBV15,-,TGTGCCACCAGCACCAAGTTGGGACCCAGAGGAAATCAGCCCCAGCATTTT,CATSTKLGPRGNQPQHF
-,TRBJ1-4,TRBV27,-,TGTGCCAGCAGTCTCCTCGGGGCGGGTAATGAAAAACTGTTTTTT,CASSLLGAGNEKLFF
-,TRBJ1-1,TRBV5-8,-,TGTGCCAGCAGCTTGGATGCCCCCACTGAAGCTTTCTTT,CASSLDAPTEAFF
-,TRBJ2-7,TRBV4-2,-,TGTGCCAGCAGCCAAGGTACGGGAGACCTCCCCTACGAGCAGTACTTC,CASSQGTGDLPYEQYF
once,TRBJ2-7,TRBV7-9,-,TGTGCCAGCAGCTTAGAACAGCTCTACGAGCAGTACTTC,CASSLEQLYEQYF
-,TRBJ1-2,TRBV7-9,TRBD1,TGTGCCAGCAGCGACCCCACAGGGGGGGATGGCTACACCTTC,CASSDPTGGDGYTF
-,TRBJ1-6,TRBV6-4,-,TGTGCCAGCAGCCAGATACGGGACAAAACGAGCTCCTATAATTCACCCCTCCACTTT,CASSQIRDKTSSYNSPLHF
-,TRBJ2-4,TRBV7-2,TRBD2,TGTGCCAGCAGCTTAACTAGCGGGGGTTCCAAAAACATTCAGTACTTC,CASSLTSGGSKNIQYF
-,TRBJ2-1,TRBV7-8,TRBD2,TGTGCCAGCAGCCTCGGGGGGGTCAATGAGCAGTTCTTC,CASSLGGVNEQFF
-,TRBJ2-1,TRBV3-1/TRBV3-2,-,TGTGCCAGCAGCCAAGATCCTGCGCCTGGGGCGGAGAATGAGCAGTTCTTC,CASSQDPAPGAENEQFF
-,TRBJ1-3,TRBV18,TRBD1,TGTGCCAGCTCACCTTTACAGGGGAGCTCTGGAAACACCATATATTTT,CASSPLQGSSGNTIYF
-,TRBJ1-2,TRBV28,-,TGTGCCAGCAGTTTAATGTTGGGGGGCAACTATGGCTACACCTTC,CASSLMLGGNYGYTF
-,TRBJ2-2,TRBV10-3,-,TGTGCCATCAGTGAGTCGAGCAACACCGGGGAGCTGTTTTTT,CAISESSNTGELFF
-,TRBJ1-1,TRBV7-2,-,TGTGCCAGCAGTAGGTCCCGAGACACTGAAGCTTTCTTT,CASSRSRDTEAFF
once,TRBJ2-7,TRBV25-1,TRBD1,TGTGCCACCACCCGGGACAGTTTATACGAGCAGTACTTC,CATTRDSLYEQYF
-,TRBJ2-7,TRBV5-4,TRBD2,TGTGCCAGCAGCTCTAGGACTAGCGGGGTAGAGGAGCAGTACTTC,CASSSRTSGVEEQYF
-,TRBJ1-5,TRBV29-1,-,TGCAGCGTTGGGGGGAATCAGCCCCAGCATTTT,CSVGGNQPQHF
-,TRBJ1-5,TRBV18,-,TGTGCCAGCTCGCCAGGGAGCAATCAGCCCCAGCATTTT,CASSPGSNQPQHF
-,TRBJ1-2,TRBV5-6,-,TGTGCCAGCAGCTTAGGCAGGGAGGGGATCTATCGCTACACCTTC,CASSLGREGIYRYTF
-,TRBJ2-7,TRBV6-2/TRBV6-3,TRBD1,TGTGCCAGCAGTGACAACAGGGGCTACGAGCAGTACTTC,CASSDNRGYEQYF
-,TRBJ1-5,TRBV28,-,TGTGCCAGCAGATGGGATAGCAATCAGCCCCAGCATTTT,CASRWDSNQPQHF
-,TRBJ2-7,TRBV5-1,-,TGCGCCAGCAGATCGGAGTACGAGCAGTACTTC,CASRSEYEQYF
-,TRBJ1-5,TRBV28,TRBD1,TGTGCCAGCAGCTACGGGACAGGGGAGTACCAGCCCCAGCATTTT,CASSYGTGEYQPQHF